This TCR beta chain was sequenced during a study of cytomegalovirus exposure and HLA in healthy donors. The CDR3 contains 18 residues. Germline lookup yields CDR1 LNHDA and CDR2 SQIVND (reference sequence). V lost 5 bases to trimming and J lost 2 bases; unmatched junction nucleotides: 11. This clone was seen a single time. Antigen unknown. In the PCR, 60 Vbeta and 13 Jbeta primers were used. Method: immunoSEQ multiplex PCR; TCRdb's copy keeps in-frame clones and lacks some. The sample lists approximately 140,000 clones, more than 70% occurring once. General study results and limits: Analysis performed later found more than 15,000 TCR beta sequences associated with HLA alleles at 0.05 false discovery rate.

The sequence was obtained from an older woman in good health and CMV-seronegative. V usage is TRBV19 and J usage is TRBJ2-5, with 13 positions matching TRBD2. The sequenced sample was PBMCs. The CDR3 region has the DNA TGTGCCAGTAGTTACCCGGGACTAGCGGGGAAAAATCAAGAGACCCAGTACTTC. Encoded protein: CASSYPGLAGKNQETQYF. Filled out from reference TRBV19 and TRBJ2-5, the complete variable domain reads DGGITQSPKYLFRKEGQNVTLSCEQNLNHDAMYWYRQDPGQGLRLIYYSQIVNDFQKGDIAEGYSVSREKKESFPLTVTSAQKNPTAFYLCASSYPGLAGKNQETQYFGPGTRLLVL.